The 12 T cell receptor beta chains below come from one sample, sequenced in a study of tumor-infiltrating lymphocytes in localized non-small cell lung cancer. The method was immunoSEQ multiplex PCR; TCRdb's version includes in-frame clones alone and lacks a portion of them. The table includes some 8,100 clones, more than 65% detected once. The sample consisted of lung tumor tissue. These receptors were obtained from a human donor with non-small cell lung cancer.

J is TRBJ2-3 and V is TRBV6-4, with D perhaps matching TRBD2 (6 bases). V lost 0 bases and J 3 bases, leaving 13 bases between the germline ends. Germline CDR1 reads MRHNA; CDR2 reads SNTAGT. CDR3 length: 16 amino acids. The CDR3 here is CASSDSNGLPTDTQYF. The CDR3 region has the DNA TGTGCCAGCAGTGACTCGAACGGACTACCGACAGATACGCAGTATTTT.

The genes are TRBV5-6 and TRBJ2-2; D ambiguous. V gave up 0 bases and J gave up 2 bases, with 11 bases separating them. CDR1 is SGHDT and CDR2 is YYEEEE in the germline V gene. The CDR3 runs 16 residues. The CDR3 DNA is TGTGCCAGCAGCTTGGCCCGCGAGTCCAACACCGGGGAGCTGTTTTTT. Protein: CASSLARESNTGELFF.

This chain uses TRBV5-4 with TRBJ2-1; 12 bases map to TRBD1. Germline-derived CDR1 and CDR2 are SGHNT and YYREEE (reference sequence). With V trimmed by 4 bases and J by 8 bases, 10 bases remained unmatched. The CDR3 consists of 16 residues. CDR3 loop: CASSPRRGQGAYEQFF. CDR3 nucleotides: TGTGCCAGCAGCCCCCGGCGGGGACAGGGGGCCTATGAGCAGTTCTTC.

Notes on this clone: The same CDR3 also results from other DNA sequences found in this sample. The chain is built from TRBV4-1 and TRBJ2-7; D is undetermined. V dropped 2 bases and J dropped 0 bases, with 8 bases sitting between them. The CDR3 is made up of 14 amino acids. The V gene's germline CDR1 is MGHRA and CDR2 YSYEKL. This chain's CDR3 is CASSQTPDSYEQYF. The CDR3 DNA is TGCGCCAGCAGCCAAACCCCGGACTCCTACGAGCAGTACTTC.

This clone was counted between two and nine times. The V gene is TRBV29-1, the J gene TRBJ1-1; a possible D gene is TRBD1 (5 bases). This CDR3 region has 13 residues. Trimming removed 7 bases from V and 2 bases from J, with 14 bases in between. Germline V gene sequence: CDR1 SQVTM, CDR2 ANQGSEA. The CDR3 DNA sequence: TGCAGCGCTAGTGGACACCAAAACACTGAAGCTTTCTTT. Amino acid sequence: CSASGHQNTEAFF.

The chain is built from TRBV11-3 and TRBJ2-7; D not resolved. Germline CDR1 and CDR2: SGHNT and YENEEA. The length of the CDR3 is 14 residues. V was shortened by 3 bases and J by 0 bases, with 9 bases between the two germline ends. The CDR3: CASSFGVSSYEQYF. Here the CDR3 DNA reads TGTGCCAGCAGCTTCGGTGTGAGCTCCTACGAGCAGTACTTC.

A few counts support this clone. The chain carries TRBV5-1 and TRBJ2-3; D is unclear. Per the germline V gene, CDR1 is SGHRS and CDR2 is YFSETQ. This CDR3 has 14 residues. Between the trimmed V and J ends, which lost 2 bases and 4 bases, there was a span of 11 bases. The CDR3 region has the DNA TGCGCCAGCAGCTTATTTCTACCCTCAGATACGCAGTATTTT. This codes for CASSLFLPSDTQYF.

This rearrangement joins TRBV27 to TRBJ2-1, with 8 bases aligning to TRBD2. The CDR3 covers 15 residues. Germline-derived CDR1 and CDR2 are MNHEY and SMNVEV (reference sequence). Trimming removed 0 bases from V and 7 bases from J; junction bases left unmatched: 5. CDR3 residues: CASSLSVAGYNEQFF. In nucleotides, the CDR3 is TGTGCCAGCAGTTTATCGGTAGCGGGATATAATGAGCAGTTCTTC.

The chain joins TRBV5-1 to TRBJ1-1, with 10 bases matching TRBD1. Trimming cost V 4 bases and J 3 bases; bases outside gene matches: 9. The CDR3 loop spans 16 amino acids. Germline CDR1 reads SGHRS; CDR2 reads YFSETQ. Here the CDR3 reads CASSPTGGQGDTEAFF. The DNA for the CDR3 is TGCGCCAGCAGCCCCACCGGAGGACAGGGGGACACTGAAGCTTTCTTT.

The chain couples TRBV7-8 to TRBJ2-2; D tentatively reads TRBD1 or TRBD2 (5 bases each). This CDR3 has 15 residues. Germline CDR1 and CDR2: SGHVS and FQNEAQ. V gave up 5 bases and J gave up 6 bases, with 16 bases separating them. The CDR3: CASSPGTVEAGELFF. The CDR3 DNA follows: TGTGCCAGCAGCCCCGGGACCGTGGAAGCCGGGGAGCTGTTTTTT.

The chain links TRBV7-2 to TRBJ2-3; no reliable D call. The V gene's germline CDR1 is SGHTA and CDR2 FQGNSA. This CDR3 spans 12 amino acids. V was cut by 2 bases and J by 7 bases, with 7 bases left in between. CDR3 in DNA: TGTGCCAGCAGCTTACTTCCAAATACGCAGTATTTT. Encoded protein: CASSLLPNTQYF. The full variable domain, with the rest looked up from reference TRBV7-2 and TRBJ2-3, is GAGVSQSPSNKVTEKGKDVELRCDPISGHTALYWYRQSLGQGLEFLIYFQGNSAPDKSGLPSDRFSAERTGGSVSTLTIQRTQQEDSAVYLCASSLLPNTQYFGPGTRLTVL.

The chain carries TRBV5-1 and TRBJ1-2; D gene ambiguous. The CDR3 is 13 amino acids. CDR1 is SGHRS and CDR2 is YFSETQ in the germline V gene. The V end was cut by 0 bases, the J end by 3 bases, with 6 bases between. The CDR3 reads CASSLGQDYGYTF. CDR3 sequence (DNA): TGCGCCAGCAGCTTGGGGCAGGACTATGGCTACACCTTC.